A single sample gave rise to the 3 T cell receptor beta chains below, sequenced in a study of shared clonotypes between healthy human individuals. Positively selected for CCR7, the CD45RO-negative cells used as naive CD8 cells excluded terminally differentiated effector memory CD45RA+ cells. TCRdb's table, derived via immunoSEQ multiplex PCR, lists solely in-frame clones and lacks some. The sample yields roughly 650,000 clones, approximately 96% seen once. Sequencing was performed on naive CD8+ T cells sorted from blood. The receptors were gathered from a woman in her twenties or thirties in good health.

Only a few counts were recorded for this clone. The V and J genes are TRBV2 and TRBJ1-2; TRBD1 is a possible D gene (5 bases). This CDR3 has 15 amino acids. CDR1 and CDR2 from the germline V gene are SNHLY and FYNNEI. V was shortened by 8 bases and J by 4 bases, with 20 bases between the two germline ends. The CDR3 DNA sequence: TGTGCCAGCGGGGACGCGGACGGCATTTCCTATGGCTACACCTTC. Protein: CASGDADGISYGYTF.

The rearrangement joins TRBV6-5 to TRBJ2-1; D is undetermined. V lost 4 bases to trimming and J lost 8 bases, with 18 bases between them. CDR3 length equals 15 residues. Germline lookup yields CDR1 MNHEY and CDR2 SVGAGI. CDR3 protein: CASSSGRASWDEQFF. CDR3 bases: TGTGCCAGCAGTTCTGGTCGGGCCTCCTGGGATGAGCAGTTCTTC.

The V call is TRBV6-1, the J call TRBJ1-5; D unclear. Trimming took 6 bases from V and 0 from J, leaving 9 bases between them. The CDR3 covers 14 residues. Germline V gene lookup returns CDR1 MNHNS and CDR2 SASEGT. In DNA form, the CDR3 reads TGTGCCAGCAGGGAGATACATAGCAATCAGCCCCAGCATTTT. Encoded protein: CASREIHSNQPQHF.